The source of this TCR beta chain is a study of CD8+ T cells in alopecia areata. With 5 bases clipped from V and 5 bases from J, the junction kept 5 bases outside the gene matches. Germline V gene data show CDR1 as SGHVS and CDR2 as FNYEAQ. This CDR3 comprises 14 residues. Sequencing used cDNA as its template, made by extracting RNA and reverse transcribing it. TCRdb's copy holds only in-frame clones and misses some; the assay was immunoSEQ multiplex PCR. The profile shows about 210,000 clones, less than 45% of them singletons. Study-level points and caveats: One nonresponder makes the tie between baseline CD8+ expansion and response uncertain. Tofacitinib did not eliminate many expanded lesional clones from scalp or blood. Higher clonality and more expanded CD8+ clones appeared in lesional than normal scalp.

Treatment indicated: oral pan-JAK inhibitor, 5-10 mg twice daily. Alopecia areata patients provided lesional scalp punch biopsies and peripheral blood, both collected for the study. A note on this clone: Antigen unknown.

This clonotype was sampled from a human donor with alopecia areata. The starting material was CD4+ T cells sorted from blood, obtained between weeks 30 and 35, from a patient treated with tofacitinib. The chain combines TRBV7-6 with TRBJ2-7; 11 nucleotides agree with TRBD1. The CDR3 DNA reads as TGTGCCAGCAGCCCTCGGACAGGGGGCAACGAGCAGTACTTC. Protein: CASSPRTGGNEQYF.